This T cell receptor beta chain was captured by sequencing in a study of CD8 T cells in ankylosing spondylitis. Study-level findings and limits: Disease-linked clones, CD8+, were relatively rare in peripheral blood. Characteristic, it appeared, of ankylosing spondylitis blood was a TCR beta motif of roughly eight highly homologous variants. Significant enrichment of disease-linked clones was reported in matched ankylosing spondylitis synovial fluid.

TCRdb redid the calling of the 5' RACE reads with MiXCR, one entry per CDR3 protein. The profile shows just under 550,000 distinct CDR3 sequences, 9.5% to 15% of them singletons. Germline CDR1 and CDR2: LNHNV and YYDKDF (reference sequence). The CDR3 runs to 14 residues. Trimming removed 4 bases from V and 3 bases from J; junction bases left unmatched: 4. About this clonotype: The antigen is unknown.

The chain combines TRBV15 with TRBJ2-7; TRBD1 matches at 9 bases. The sequenced sample consisted of blood, either unsorted or a sorted T cell fraction (not recorded which). This receptor was taken from a male donor with ankylosing spondylitis. CDR3 loop: CATSNRQGDYEQYF. CDR3 nucleotides: TGTGCCACCAGCAACCGACAGGGGGACTACGAGCAGTACTTC.